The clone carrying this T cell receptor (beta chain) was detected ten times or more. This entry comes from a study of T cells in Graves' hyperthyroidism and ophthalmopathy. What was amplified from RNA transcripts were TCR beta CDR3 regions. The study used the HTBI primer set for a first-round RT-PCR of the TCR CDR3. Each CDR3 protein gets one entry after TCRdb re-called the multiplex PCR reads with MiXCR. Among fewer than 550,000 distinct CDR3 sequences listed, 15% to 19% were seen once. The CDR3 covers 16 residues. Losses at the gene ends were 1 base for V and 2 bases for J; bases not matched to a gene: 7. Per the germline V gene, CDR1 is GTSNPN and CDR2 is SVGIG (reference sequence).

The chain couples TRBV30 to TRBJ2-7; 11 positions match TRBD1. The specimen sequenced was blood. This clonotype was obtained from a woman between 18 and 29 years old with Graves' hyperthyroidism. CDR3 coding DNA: TGTGCCTGGAGTGCTGGGACAGGGGGATTCCCCTACGAGCAGTACTTC. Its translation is CAWSAGTGGFPYEQYF.